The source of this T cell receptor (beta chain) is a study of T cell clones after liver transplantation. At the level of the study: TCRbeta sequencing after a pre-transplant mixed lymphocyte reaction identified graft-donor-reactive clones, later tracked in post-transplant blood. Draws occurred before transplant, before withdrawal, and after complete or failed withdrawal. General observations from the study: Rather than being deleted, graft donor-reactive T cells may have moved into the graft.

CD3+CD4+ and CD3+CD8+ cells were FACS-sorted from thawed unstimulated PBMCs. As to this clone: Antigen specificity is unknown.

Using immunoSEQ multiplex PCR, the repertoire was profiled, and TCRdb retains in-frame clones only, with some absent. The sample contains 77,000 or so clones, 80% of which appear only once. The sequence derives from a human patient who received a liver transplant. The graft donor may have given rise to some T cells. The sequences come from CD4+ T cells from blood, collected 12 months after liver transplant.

CDR3 in DNA: TGTGCCACCAGCAGAGATCGGTCAGGGGGGGGTGAGCAGTTCTTC. This encodes CATSRDRSGGGEQFF. V is TRBV15 and J is TRBJ2-1; D possibly uses TRBD1 or TRBD2 (7 bases each). Trimming took 0 bases from V and 9 from J, leaving 15 bases between them. CDR1 is LNHNV and CDR2 is YYDKDF in the germline V gene (reference sequence). This CDR3 region has 15 residues. Looking up the rest from reference TRBV15 and TRBJ2-1 gives the full variable domain: DAMVIQNPRYQVTQFGKPVTLSCSQTLNHNVMYWYQQKSSQAPKLLFHYYDKDFNNEADTPDNFQSRRPNTSFCFLDIRSPGLGDTAMYLCATSRDRSGGGEQFFGPGTRLTVL.